The rows below give T cell receptor beta chains drawn from one sample of a study. A single record per CDR3 protein comes from TCRdb applying MiXCR to the 5' RACE reads. The profile shows 34,000 or so distinct CDR3 sequences, 25% to 30% of them singletons. Input material: tumor-infiltrating Tregs sorted from the breast tumor. The receptors were sampled from a female donor with breast cancer. Both conserved end residues are part of each CDR3. Fields, in order: J gene, D gene, V gene, clone size, CDR3 protein, CDR3 DNA. The D gene is left open where the match is weak. Size values are once, few and many counts, or a class for expanded clones, and some rows have none.

TRBJ1-1	-	TRBV11-2	-	CASSFAISREAEAFF	TGTGCCAGCAGCTTCGCAATTTCAAGGGAGGCTGAAGCTTTCTTT
TRBJ1-5	-	TRBV6-5	many	CASSDRGGFQPQHF	TGTGCCAGCAGCGACCGGGGGGGCTTCCAGCCCCAGCATTTT
TRBJ2-3	-	TRBV2	-	CASSVFLRQDTQYF	TGTGCCAGCAGTGTGTTCCTAAGACAAGATACGCAGTATTTT
TRBJ2-2	TRBD1	TRBV12-3/TRBV12-4	-	CASSLAQGTGSNTGELSF	TGTGCCAGCAGTTTAGCCCAAGGGACAGGGTCGAACACCGGGGAGCTGTCTTTT
TRBJ2-1	TRBD2	TRBV5-1	-	CASSLNSGRGGEQFF	TGCGCCAGCAGCTTGAATAGCGGGAGGGGTGGTGAGCAGTTCTTC
TRBJ1-1	-	TRBV15	few	CATSRDRGVNTEAFF	TGTGCCACCAGCAGAGATAGGGGAGTGAACACTGAAGCTTTCTTT
TRBJ1-1	TRBD1	TRBV7-2	many	CASSSQGGAGSEAFF	TGTGCCAGCAGCTCCCAAGGGGGCGCCGGGAGTGAAGCTTTCTTT
TRBJ2-2	TRBD2	TRBV2	-	CASSTGSGSGELFF	TGTGCCAGCAGTACCGGCAGCGGGAGTGGGGAGCTGTTTTTT
TRBJ2-1	-	TRBV6-1	-	CASRRGMGNEQFF	TGTGCCAGCAGGAGGGGCATGGGCAATGAGCAGTTCTTC
TRBJ2-3	TRBD2	TRBV7-3	few	CASSSGLVGFADTQYF	TGTGCCAGCAGCTCAGGACTAGTGGGATTTGCAGATACGCAGTATTTT
TRBJ1-1	-	TRBV7-3	many	CASRTSMNTEAFF	TGTGCCAGCAGGACCAGTATGAACACTGAAGCTTTCTTT
TRBJ2-5	TRBD2	TRBV3-1	-	CASSTGLAALQETQYF	TGTGCCAGCAGCACCGGACTAGCGGCGCTCCAAGAGACCCAGTACTTC
TRBJ2-5	-	TRBV4-2	medium-sized	CASSQGDGERGETQYF	TGTGCCAGCAGCCAAGGCGATGGGGAGCGCGGAGAGACCCAGTACTTC
TRBJ1-1	TRBD1	TRBV20-1	many	CSAEQGVDAFF	TGCAGTGCGGAACAGGGGGTTGACGCTTTCTTT
TRBJ2-3	TRBD2	TRBV20-1	few	CSARDGKKGGASTDTQYF	TGCAGTGCTAGAGACGGCAAGAAGGGAGGGGCTAGCACAGATACGCAGTATTTT
TRBJ2-3	-	TRBV18	many	CASSPGSGTQYF	TGTGCCAGCTCACCGGGGTCCGGTACGCAGTATTTT
TRBJ1-5	-	TRBV20-1	many	CSAREQGDQPQHF	TGCAGTGCTAGGGAACAGGGCGATCAGCCCCAGCATTTT
TRBJ1-3	-	TRBV12-3/TRBV12-4	many	CASTPGTGGNTIYF	TGTGCCAGCACCCCCGGGACTGGTGGAAACACCATATATTTT
TRBJ2-1	TRBD2	TRBV27	-	CASSLVPSGSYNEQFF	TGTGCCAGCAGTTTAGTCCCTAGCGGGAGCTACAATGAGCAGTTCTTC
TRBJ1-1	-	TRBV7-3	many	CASSSGLGTEAFF	TGTGCCAGCAGCTCAGGGCTGGGCACTGAAGCTTTCTTT
TRBJ2-1	-	TRBV5-1	-	CASSLDASSYNEQFF	TGCGCCAGCAGCTTGGATGCTAGCTCCTACAATGAGCAGTTCTTC
TRBJ2-1	-	TRBV6-1	many	CASSGGRWDNEQFF	TGTGCCAGCAGTGGAGGGAGATGGGACAATGAGCAGTTCTTC
TRBJ2-7	-	TRBV11-2	-	CASSFTGTHSNEQYF	TGTGCCAGCAGCTTCACCGGGACTCATTCCAACGAGCAGTACTTC
TRBJ2-1	-	TRBV29-1	medium-sized	CSVRTFEQFF	TGCAGCGTGAGGACATTTGAGCAGTTCTTC
TRBJ2-5	-	TRBV5-1	many	CASSSGLRTGPQETQYF	TGCGCCAGCAGCTCAGGATTACGTACGGGGCCCCAAGAGACCCAGTACTTC
TRBJ2-3	TRBD2	TRBV5-1	-	CASSSLGGADTQYF	TGCGCCAGCAGCTCCCTGGGGGGGGCAGATACGCAGTATTTT
TRBJ2-1	TRBD2	TRBV5-4	many	CASNRLAGAYSYNEQFF	TGTGCCAGCAATCGGCTAGCGGGAGCATACTCCTACAATGAGCAGTTCTTC
TRBJ2-6	TRBD1	TRBV7-3	-	CASTTGPGANVLTF	TGTGCCAGTACGACAGGGCCAGGGGCCAACGTCCTGACTTTC
TRBJ2-1	-	TRBV10-2	-	CASRPGSDRLYEQFF	TGCGCCAGCAGGCCGGGGAGCGACAGGTTATATGAGCAGTTCTTC
TRBJ1-2	-	TRBV4-1	many	CASSQEGVIDYGYTF	TGCGCCAGCAGCCAAGAAGGGGTGATAGATTATGGCTACACCTTC
TRBJ2-3	TRBD2	TRBV4-2	many	CASSLGTTHYSTDTQYF	TGTGCCAGCAGCCTCGGGACTACACACTATAGCACAGATACGCAGTATTTT
TRBJ1-5	-	TRBV20-1	few	CSAREGFSNQPQHF	TGCAGTGCTAGAGAGGGCTTTAGCAATCAGCCCCAGCATTTT
TRBJ1-1	-	TRBV7-2	few	CASSLKGLGTEAFF	TGTGCCAGCAGCTTAAAAGGTTTGGGGACTGAAGCTTTCTTT
TRBJ2-2	-	TRBV20-1	-	CSARTVDTGELFF	TGCAGTGCTAGAACGGTAGACACCGGGGAGCTGTTTTTT
TRBJ1-6	TRBD1	TRBV6-1	many	CASSPTRPGQGYNSPLHF	TGTGCCAGCAGTCCTACCCGGCCGGGACAGGGGTATAATTCACCCCTCCACTTT
TRBJ1-3	-	TRBV6-5	few	CASRQGGRSTIYF	TGTGCCAGCCGTCAAGGGGGTCGTAGCACCATATATTTT
TRBJ2-7	TRBD2	TRBV4-1	many	CASSQGLAGAYEQYF	TGCGCCAGCAGCCAAGGACTAGCGGGAGCCTACGAGCAGTACTTC
TRBJ2-1	TRBD2	TRBV20-1	-	CSAIAGGSYNEQFF	TGCAGTGCCATAGCGGGAGGGTCCTACAATGAGCAGTTCTTC
TRBJ1-1	-	TRBV19	few	CASSIQGNTEAFF	TGTGCCAGTAGTATACAGGGGAACACTGAAGCTTTCTTT
TRBJ2-2	-	TRBV25-1	few	CASSVNTGELFF	TGTGCCAGCAGTGTCAACACCGGGGAGCTGTTTTTT
TRBJ2-1	-	TRBV6-2/TRBV6-3	-	CASSPSGGQGYNGQFF	TGTGCCAGCAGCCCCTCGGGTGGCCAGGGATACAATGGGCAGTTCTTC
TRBJ1-2	TRBD1	TRBV10-3	once	CAISDRQGNGYTF	TGTGCCATCAGTGATAGACAGGGCAATGGCTACACCTTC
TRBJ2-1	TRBD1	TRBV7-2	-	CVSSHDRGGYNEQFF	TGTGTCAGCAGCCACGACAGGGGGGGCTACAATGAGCAGTTCTTC
TRBJ1-5	TRBD1	TRBV11-3	many	CASSCPDREKGNQPQHF	TGTGCCAGCAGCTGCCCAGACAGGGAGAAGGGGAATCAGCCCCAGCATTTT
TRBJ2-3	-	TRBV7-3	few	CASSLNGRITDTQYF	TGTGCCAGCAGCTTAAATGGACGGATCACAGATACGCAGTATTTT
TRBJ2-5	TRBD2	TRBV7-6	many	CASSFGLAGAKETQYF	TGTGCCAGCAGCTTTGGACTAGCGGGAGCGAAAGAGACCCAGTACTTC
TRBJ2-1	TRBD2	TRBV12-3/TRBV12-4	many	CASSLTSGYYNEQFF	TGTGCCAGCAGCCTCACTAGCGGTTATTACAATGAGCAGTTCTTC
TRBJ1-5	-	TRBV20-1	many	CSARPSTGKGGSLPQHF	TGCAGTGCTAGGCCCTCAACAGGGAAGGGGGGTAGTTTGCCCCAGCATTTT
TRBJ2-1	TRBD2	TRBV19	once	CASSIWGGSYNEQFF	TGTGCCAGTAGTATATGGGGGGGCTCCTACAATGAGCAGTTCTTC
TRBJ2-7	-	TRBV5-1	medium-sized	CASRNTVGALSHEQYF	TGCGCCAGCAGGAATACGGTAGGGGCGCTCTCGCACGAGCAGTACTTC
TRBJ2-7	-	TRBV18	medium-sized	CASSPLDRYEQYF	TGTGCCAGCTCACCCTTGGACCGGTACGAGCAGTACTTC
TRBJ1-5	-	TRBV12-3/TRBV12-4	-	CASSLGGNPPQHF	TGTGCCAGCAGTTTAGGGGGCAATCCGCCCCAGCATTTT
TRBJ2-1	-	TRBV7-3	few	CASSPSRGSSYNEQFF	TGTGCCAGCAGCCCCTCCCGAGGCTCCTCCTACAATGAGCAGTTCTTC